The 22 T cell receptor beta chains reported below all come from one sample, sequenced in a study of T cells in Graves' hyperthyroidism and ophthalmopathy. RNA transcripts provided the source from which TCR beta CDR3 regions were amplified. HTBI primers were used for first-round RT-PCR of the TCR CDR3. TCRdb independently ran MiXCR on the multiplex PCR reads; one entry per CDR3 protein. The sample includes about 600,000 distinct CDR3 sequences, approximately 15% of them seen just once. The specimen sequenced was blood. The receptors originated from a woman under 30 with Graves' ophthalmopathy.

This clonotype was counted a few times. The chain has TRBV30 and TRBJ2-7, with a weak D call TRBD1 (5 bases). The CDR3 runs 12 residues. CDR1 and CDR2 (germline): GTSNPN, SVGIG (reference sequence). V lost 3 bases to trimming and J lost 4 bases, with 10 bases between them. The CDR3 DNA sequence: TGTGCCTGGAGGGCGACAGCTTACGAGCAGTACTTC. This codes for CAWRATAYEQYF.

This clonotype showed up many times. V gene TRBV28 combines with J gene TRBJ1-5; D perhaps matches TRBD1 (5 bases). The CDR3 length is 13 residues. Germline CDR1 is MDHEN and CDR2 is SYDVKM. Deletions cut 11 bases from V and 5 bases from J, with 16 bases between. The CDR3: CALGRQLDQPQHF. CDR3 DNA sequence: TGTGCCCTCGGTCGACAGCTGGATCAGCCCCAGCATTTT.

In its sample, this clonotype was seen a few times. CDR3 DNA: TGTGCCACCAGTGATTCCTCTAGCAGTATCTACCTGAGCTCCTACAATGAGCAGTTCTTC. This encodes CATSDSSSSIYLSSYNEQFF. The chain has TRBV24-1 and TRBJ2-1, with D maybe TRBD2 (5 bases). The CDR3 has 20 amino acids. Germline CDR1 reads KGHDR; CDR2 reads SFDVKD. Deletions cut 2 bases from V and 0 bases from J, with 22 bases between.

The CDR3 coding sequence is TGCGCCAGCAGTCGAGGGGCGGGGAATGAGCAGTTCTTC. Translation: CASSRGAGNEQFF. The V and J genes are TRBV10-2 and TRBJ2-1; a weak D match, TRBD2 (6 bases). The germline V and J ends were trimmed by 5 bases and 7 bases, with 12 bases remaining between them. The CDR3 contains 13 residues. CDR1 is WSHSY, CDR2 SAAADI, per germline.

The chain carries TRBV7-9 and TRBJ2-3; D unresolved. The germline V and J ends were trimmed by 4 bases and 2 bases, with 13 bases remaining between them. Germline V gives CDR1 SEHNR, CDR2 FQNEAQ (reference sequence). The length of the CDR3 is 15 residues. The CDR3 DNA sequence: TGTGCCAGCAGCTCCCGGTCAGAGGCCACAGATACGCAGTATTTT. Its protein is CASSSRSEATDTQYF.

There are many counts of this clonotype. CDR3 in amino acids: CASIRDRGSNGELFF. CDR3 sequence (DNA): TGTGCCAGCATCCGGGACAGGGGGTCAAACGGGGAGCTGTTTTTT. This chain links TRBV12-3 or TRBV12-4 with TRBJ2-2, with 11 bases that match TRBD1. With 7 bases clipped from V and 7 bases from J, the junction kept 8 bases outside the gene matches. There are 15 residues in the CDR3.

The V gene is TRBV30, the J gene TRBJ2-1; D perhaps matches TRBD2 (6 bases). V dropped 4 bases and J dropped 4 bases, with 14 bases sitting between them. The CDR3 contains 14 residues. Germline V gives CDR1 GTSNPN, CDR2 SVGIG (reference sequence). This CDR3 is CAWKEGLSYNEQFF. The DNA of the CDR3 is TGTGCCTGGAAGGAGGGGCTTTCTTACAATGAGCAGTTCTTC. The full variable domain, rest sourced from reference TRBV30 and TRBJ2-1, is SQTIHQWPATLVQPVGSPLSLECTVEGTSNPNLYWYRQAAGRGLQLLFYSVGIGQISSEVPQNLSASRPQDRQFILSSKKLLLSDSGFYLCAWKEGLSYNEQFFGPGTRLTVL.

As to this clonotype: Mismatch with germline at one junction end may stem from a read error. This sequence joins TRBV7-7 and TRBJ2-5; TRBD2 matches 9 bases. The CDR3 extends over 17 amino acids. In germline, CDR1 is SSHAT, CDR2 FNYEAQ (reference sequence). This CDR3 is CASSLAAGGRAQETQYF. The DNA for the CDR3 is TGTGCTAGCAGCTTAGCGGCGGGAGGGAGGGCCCAAGAGACCCAGTACTTC.

V usage is TRBV7-3 and J usage is TRBJ2-1; 8 bases align to TRBD2. The junction had 13 bases not matched to a gene; V was cut back by 5 bases and J by 7 bases. CDR1 and CDR2 from the germline V gene are SGHTA and FQGTGA. The CDR3 contains 16 residues. CDR3 nucleotide sequence: TGTGCCAGCAGCCTCGAGCGGGGGTACAGGGTGAATGAGCAGTTCTTC. Translation gives CASSLERGYRVNEQFF. The full variable domain, its missing parts supplied by reference TRBV7-3 and TRBJ2-1, is GAGVSQTPSNKVTEKGKYVELRCDPISGHTALYWYRQSLGQGPEFLIYFQGTGAADDSGLPNDRFFAVRPEGSVSTLKIQRTERGDSAVYLCASSLERGYRVNEQFFGPGTRLTVL.

This clonotype was found a few times. The J gene is TRBJ2-3, the V gene TRBV24-1; TRBD1 matches 7 bases. Germline V gene data show CDR1 as KGHDR and CDR2 as SFDVKD. With V trimmed by 9 bases and J by 3 bases, 29 bases remained unmatched. The CDR3 covers 21 residues. CDR3 nucleotide sequence: TGTGCCACCCGGGGTCCCTCCACAGGGGCCAGCGTCCGAGGCTCAACAGATACGCAGTATTTT. Translation gives CATRGPSTGASVRGSTDTQYF.

At least ten counts were recorded for this clonotype. This rearrangement joins TRBV12-3 or TRBV12-4 to TRBJ1-2; possibly TRBD1 for D (5 bases). The germline V and J ends were trimmed by 6 bases and 7 bases, with 12 bases remaining between them. There are 12 residues in the CDR3. CDR3 bases: TGTGCCAGCAGCTCAGGGAACGGTGGCTACACCTTC. This sequence encodes CASSSGNGGYTF.

This clonotype was picked up many times. The chain employs TRBV2 and TRBJ1-5; no clear D. Germline lookup yields CDR1 SNHLY and CDR2 FYNNEI. The CDR3 spans 13 residues. Trimming pared 6 bases from V and 5 bases from J, leaving 11 bases between. The CDR3 reads CASRLVGDQPQHF. CDR3 nucleotides: TGTGCCAGCAGATTGGTAGGAGATCAGCCCCAGCATTTT.

This clonotype showed up many times. The rearrangement uses TRBV30 and TRBJ2-3; either TRBD1 or TRBD2 may supply D (5 bases each). Trimming cost V 1 base and J 3 bases, with 17 bases left between them. The CDR3 is 16 amino acids. CDR1 and CDR2 from the germline V gene are GTSNPN and SVGIG (reference sequence). The CDR3 DNA reads TGTGCCTGGAGTGGGGACGGGCGCGAGGGGACAGATACGCAGTATTTT. Translated: CAWSGDGREGTDTQYF. The entire variable domain, with the rest obtained from reference TRBV30 and TRBJ2-3, is as follows: SQTIHQWPATLVQPVGSPLSLECTVEGTSNPNLYWYRQAAGRGLQLLFYSVGIGQISSEVPQNLSASRPQDRQFILSSKKLLLSDSGFYLCAWSGDGREGTDTQYFGPGTRLTVL.

This clonotype showed up many times. The V gene is TRBV29-1, the J gene TRBJ2-5; 9 bases fit TRBD2. From germline, CDR1 is SQVTM and CDR2 ANQGSEA. V shed 3 bases, J shed 5 bases, and the junction held 7 bases outside the gene matches. This CDR3 region has 14 residues. The CDR3: CSVDGASGKETQYF. The DNA of the CDR3 is TGCAGCGTTGATGGGGCTAGCGGGAAGGAGACCCAGTACTTC.

This sequence joins TRBV9 and TRBJ2-5; D ambiguous. The CDR3 runs to 14 residues. Germline CDR1 reads SGDLS; CDR2 reads YYNGEE. The V gene lost 0 bases and the J gene lost 5 bases, with 11 bases spanning the gap. CDR3 coding DNA: TGTGCCAGCAGCGTAGAAGGCAATGGGGAGACCCAGTACTTC. Translated: CASSVEGNGETQYF.

This clonotype was found a few times. This chain connects TRBV24-1 to TRBJ1-2, with D tentatively TRBD1 (5 bases). V was clipped by 0 bases and J by 8 bases, with 12 bases between them. CDR1 and CDR2 from the germline V gene are KGHDR and SFDVKD. The CDR3 length is 14 residues. The chain's CDR3 is CATSDLRQGGGYTF. The CDR3 coding sequence is TGTGCCACCAGTGATTTGCGGCAGGGTGGCGGCTACACCTTC.

This clonotype was counted many times. The rearrangement links TRBV27 to TRBJ1-1; D not certain. Germline CDR1 MNHEY, CDR2 SMNVEV (reference sequence). Trimming took 5 bases from V and 1 from J, leaving 14 bases between them. There are 15 residues in the CDR3. The chain's CDR3 is CASSRPTWGNTEAFF. The CDR3 DNA reads as TGTGCCAGCAGTCGCCCGACGTGGGGGAACACTGAAGCTTTCTTT.

V usage is TRBV6-2 or TRBV6-3 and J usage is TRBJ2-7; TRBD2 matches at 11 bases. Germline trimming cut 4 bases from V and 0 bases from J; bases unmatched to any gene: 2. The germline gives CDR1 MNHEY, CDR2 SVGEGT. The CDR3 length is 15 residues. The CDR3 DNA reads TGTGCCAGCAGTTTTAGCGGGAGGGCCTCCTACGAGCAGTACTTC. Protein: CASSFSGRASYEQYF.

This clonotype was seen a handful of times. The genes are TRBV20-1 and TRBJ2-7; 7 bases align to TRBD1. Per the germline V gene, CDR1 is DFQATT and CDR2 is SNEGSKA (reference sequence). J was trimmed by 1 base and V by 0 bases; bases with no gene match: 6. The CDR3 has 15 residues. CDR3 DNA: TGCAGTGCTAGAGATGAGGGCAGGGGGTCCTACGAGCAGTACTTC. Its translation: CSARDEGRGSYEQYF.

At least ten counts were recorded for this clonotype. The chain combines TRBV7-9 with TRBJ2-5, with no clear D. With 5 bases removed from V and 5 bases from J, the gap between germline ends came to 12 bases. The germline V gene has CDR1 SEHNR and CDR2 FQNEAQ (reference sequence). The CDR3 runs 13 residues. The CDR3 DNA reads TGTGCCAGCAGCCCCCTTTCCGGGGAGACCCAGTACTTC. It yields the protein CASSPLSGETQYF.

This clonotype appeared many times. V gene TRBV18 combines with J gene TRBJ1-6, with a weak D call TRBD1 (6 bases). The CDR3 is made up of 16 amino acids. CDR1 KGHSH and CDR2 LQKENI come from the germline V gene. The V end lost 0 bases, the J end lost 7 bases, and 13 bases lay between the germline ends. DNA for the CDR3: TGTGCCAGCTCACCACCATCCACCAGGGGAAATTCACCCCTCCACTTT. Protein product: CASSPPSTRGNSPLHF.

At least ten counts were recorded for this clonotype. The chain employs TRBV7-8 and TRBJ2-3; no firm D call. The length of the CDR3 is 13 residues. V was trimmed by 0 bases and J by 5 bases, leaving 6 bases between them. Germline V CDR1 and CDR2: SGHVS, FQNEAQ. The CDR3 loop is CASSLAVGDTQYF. The CDR3 DNA reads TGTGCCAGCAGCTTAGCCGTGGGAGATACGCAGTATTTT.